This T cell receptor (beta chain) stems from a study of PD-L1 blockade in urothelial cancer (dated by TCRdb to the late 2010s). As for the study more broadly: Every patient began therapy in 2014 and was given atezolizumab 1,200 mg intravenously every 3 weeks. Durable clinical benefit was defined as progression-free survival longer than 6 months, and TCR features were also tested against progression-free and overall survival. In the same patients, whole exome sequencing and RNA sequencing of pretreatment tumors were performed in addition to TCR sequencing. A median of around 150,000 T cells and tens of thousands of unique TCRs was obtained from blood samples, and a median clonality of approximately 0.08 was observed. Durable clinical benefit was achieved by nine patients and was not achieved by 20 patients. Pretreatment tumor samples and matched peripheral blood, collected serially before and after atezolizumab treatment, underwent TCR sequencing. Blood samples were analyzed at two time points: 3 weeks after treatment start (second dose) and 6 weeks after treatment start. Approximately 30 patients had pretreatment blood TCR-seq, some 25 had at least one posttreatment blood collection, and some 25 had tumor TCR-seq. Patients had an ECOG performance status of 0 or 1 and had received between 0 and 3 prior chemotherapy regimens. Somatic, immune and clinical correlates of response to PD-L1 blockade with atezolizumab in urothelial cancer were the focus of an exploratory multi-omic analysis. About 85% of the roughly 29 patients were identified as males with urothelial cancer of bladder origin, and a prior smoking history was reported by 18 of 29 patients.

The junction carries 14 bases between V and J, which are trimmed by 5 bases and 1 base respectively. Looking up the germline V gene yields CDR1 SGHTA and CDR2 FQGNSA. The CDR3 covers 15 residues, taking in both the cysteine and the phenylalanine. The entry retains the CDR3 DNA only, 45 bases that are in frame from base 1. The cohort comprised approximately 30 patients with locally advanced or metastatic urothelial carcinoma treated at Memorial Sloan Kettering on a trial protocol. Peripheral blood mononuclear cells were collected pretreatment and during treatment, at between 1 and 8 total time points per patient. The Qiagen DNeasy Blood extraction kit was used to purify genomic DNA from total PBMCs and from tumor samples. PBMCs were collected pretreatment and during treatment, and were isolated and stored as previously described. To estimate absolute template abundance from read counts, synthetic TCR analog templates were spiked into each PCR. The immunoSEQ assay used bias-controlled V and J gene primers to amplify TCRbeta CDR3 regions from genomic DNA. Sequencing of rearranged TCRbeta segments was performed at approximately 20X coverage. As for how the authors treated the data: Sequencing errors were corrected by clustering, and CDR3s were annotated against IMGT so that V, D and J genes could be assigned. Downstream analyses used only productive TCRbeta rearrangements, leaving out any out-of-frame or stop-codon sequences. Clonality was calculated as one minus the Shannon entropy normalized by the log of the number of unique productive sequences. Clones differing between time points or between blood and tumor were identified using Fisher's exact test with Benjamini-Hochberg correction, with an adjusted p below 0.01 applied as the threshold. TCRdb carries this immuneACCESS record with in-frame sequences only. Its versions omit some clonotypes, under half of them owing to an unresolved V gene in the studies checked, with the rest unexplained. The DNA was the basis for D and trimming; V, J and clone size are from that table. The sample has about 110,000 clones on record, roughly 84% of them singletons. In total, the top ten clones hold roughly 2.2% of the sample.

General study outcomes and caveats: Because the sample size was small (n ≈ 27) and many exploratory analyses were performed, the results are intended to be hypothesis-generating. Improved progression-free and overall survival was associated with having pretreatment peripheral blood TCR clonality below the median. At 3 weeks after the start of treatment, tumor-associated TCR clones in peripheral blood had expanded more in patients with durable benefit (n ≈ 24, p = 0.022).

Of note for this clone: Its antigen is currently not known. The input lacks base qualities; no much larger clone sits a single base away.

This material consisted of PBMCs, taken around atezolizumab (anti-PD-L1) treatment. The TCR comes from a man in his fifties with urothelial cancer. The sequence links TRBV7-2 to TRBJ1-1, and the D gene may be TRBD1, 6 bases matching. The CDR3 amino acid sequence is: CASSPSQGGNTEAFF. In nucleotide form, the sequence is TGTGCCAGCAGCCCCTCACAGGGCGGGAACACTGAAGCTTTCTTT.